These T cell receptor beta chains were read from a single sample in a study of blood T cell repertoires in COVID-19. Repertoires were generated with immunoSEQ multiplex PCR, while TCRdb's copy carries only in-frame clones and drops some. The table has 150,000 to 200,000 clones, approximately 79% seen once. What was sequenced was PBMCs or T cells enriched from blood (not recorded which). These TCRs come from a woman aged 70 to 79 in a cohort exposed to, infected with or recovered from COVID-19 (not recorded which). Each CDR3 is given with its conserved first and last residue. A D gene is named only where the DNA matches it firmly. Clone sizes are given selectively: once, few, many, or a class where the clone is expanded.

j_gene | d_gene | abundance | v_gene | CDR3nt | CDR3aa
TRBJ1-2 | NA | NA | TRBV19 | TGTGCCAGTAGTATAGGCGCAGGAAACTATGGCTACACCTTC | CASSIGAGNYGYTF
TRBJ2-4 | NA | NA | TRBV28 | TGTGCCAGCAGCTCGACTGGAAAAAACATTCAGTACTTC | CASSSTGKNIQYF
TRBJ2-1 | NA | once | TRBV19 | TGTGCCAGTAGTACGACAGGTTTCAATGAGCAGTTCTTC | CASSTTGFNEQFF
TRBJ2-5 | TRBD2 | NA | TRBV4-2 | TGTGCCAGCAGCTTCCAACTAGCGGGAGAAGAGACCCAGTACTTC | CASSFQLAGEETQYF
TRBJ2-7 | NA | NA | TRBV2 | TGTGCCAGCAGTACCGGGTCCTTGGAGCAGTACTTC | CASSTGSLEQYF
TRBJ2-7 | NA | NA | TRBV13 | TGTGCCAGCAGCTTAGTGGGGGAGGCGACAACTTCCCGCCTGTACTTC | CASSLVGEATTSRLYF
TRBJ2-3 | NA | once | TRBV29-1 | TGCAGCGTTAGCGGATTCACAGATACGCAGTATTTT | CSVSGFTDTQYF
TRBJ2-2 | TRBD1 | few | TRBV5-4 | TGTGCCAGCAGCTTGCGACAGGGTGGGACCGGGGAGCTGTTTTTT | CASSLRQGGTGELFF
TRBJ2-3 | NA | NA | TRBV29-1 | TGCAGCGTTGAAGATCGAGGGGACACTAAAACAGATACGCAGTATTTT | CSVEDRGDTKTDTQYF
TRBJ1-1 | NA | once | TRBV20-1 | TGCAGTGCTAGGAGCAACACTGAAGCTTTCTTT | CSARSNTEAFF
TRBJ1-4 | NA | NA | TRBV6-1 | TGTGCCAGCACCGGACCGGGGGGAAATAATGAAAAACTGTTTTTT | CASTGPGGNNEKLFF
TRBJ2-5 | NA | NA | TRBV5-1 | TGCGCCAGCAGCTTGGAACCGGGAACTCAGACCCAGTACTTC | CASSLEPGTQTQYF
TRBJ2-7 | TRBD2 | NA | TRBV10-3 | TGTGCCATCAGTGAGGCGGGGGATAGCGGGAGGGCGACCCACGAGCAGTACTTC | CAISEAGDSGRATHEQYF
TRBJ2-5 | NA | NA | TRBV2 | TGTGCCAGCACCTTGCGGACAACACAAGAGACCCAGTACTTC | CASTLRTTQETQYF
TRBJ2-3 | NA | few | TRBV6-2/TRBV6-3 | TGTGCCAGCAGTTTTATTCGGGGGAGTCCGACAGATACGCAGTATTTT | CASSFIRGSPTDTQYF
TRBJ2-7 | TRBD2 | NA | TRBV28 | TGTGCCAGCAGTTCCCCAGCCAGACTAGCGGGCTACGAGCAGTACTTC | CASSSPARLAGYEQYF
TRBJ1-1 | NA | NA | TRBV18 | TGTGCCAGCTCACCGATCGAGGCCGGGGGGACTGAAGCTTTCTTT | CASSPIEAGGTEAFF
TRBJ2-1 | NA | NA | TRBV5-1 | TGCGCCAGCAGCTTGACAGACAATGAGCAGTTCTTC | CASSLTDNEQFF
TRBJ1-1 | NA | few | TRBV28 | TGTGCCAGCAGTTTACCCGCACAGGGAAACACTGAAGCTTTCTTT | CASSLPAQGNTEAFF
TRBJ2-4 | TRBD1 | NA | TRBV18 | TGTGCCAGCTCACCTCCTACCACCAGGGGGCTAGGGGCCAAAAACATTCAGTACTTC | CASSPPTTRGLGAKNIQYF
TRBJ2-7 | TRBD1 | NA | TRBV5-1 | TGCGCCAGCAGCCCCAAACGGGACAGATACGAGCAGTACTTC | CASSPKRDRYEQYF
TRBJ2-5 | TRBD2 | NA | TRBV5-1 | TGCGCCAGCAGCTTCGGGCTAGCGGCTGTACAAGAGACCCAGTACTTC | CASSFGLAAVQETQYF
TRBJ1-2 | NA | NA | TRBV18 | TGTGCCAGCTCCGATACTGAACTTCGTCATGGCTACACCTTC | CASSDTELRHGYTF
TRBJ1-6 | TRBD1 | NA | TRBV10-3 | TGTGCCACTTCTCCACAGGGGACCTATAATTCACCCCTCCACTTT | CATSPQGTYNSPLHF
TRBJ2-1 | TRBD2 | NA | TRBV5-4 | TGTGCCAGCAGCCGTGGGAGAACTAGCGGGAGCAATGAGCAGTTCTTC | CASSRGRTSGSNEQFF
TRBJ1-1 | TRBD1 | NA | TRBV5-1 | TGCGCCAGCAGCCTACAGGGGGCGCGGACTGAAGCTTTCTTT | CASSLQGARTEAFF
TRBJ2-2 | NA | NA | TRBV5-6 | TGTGCCAGCAGCTTATGGGGAGGCGGGGAGCTGTTTTTT | CASSLWGGGELFF
TRBJ2-1 | NA | NA | TRBV18 | TGTGCCAGCTCACCCGGGGTAGCCTACAATGAGCAGTTCTTC | CASSPGVAYNEQFF
TRBJ2-2 | TRBD2 | NA | TRBV7-2 | TGTGCCAGCAGCATAATAGCGGGGGCAACGAACACCGGGGAGCTGTTTTTT | CASSIIAGATNTGELFF
TRBJ2-7 | TRBD2 | once | TRBV4-1 | TGCGCCAGCAGCCCGGCTAGCGGGAGGTCACGATCCTACGAGCAGTACTTC | CASSPASGRSRSYEQYF
TRBJ2-7 | NA | NA | TRBV27 | TGTGCCAGCAGTTTATCGACAGTTTCCTACGAGCAGTACTTC | CASSLSTVSYEQYF
TRBJ2-1 | NA | NA | TRBV5-1 | TGCGCCAGCAGCGAGGGACTCCCTAGCGATGAGCAGTTCTTC | CASSEGLPSDEQFF
TRBJ1-5 | NA | NA | TRBV7-2 | TGTGCCAGCAGCCCACAGGTGTACGATCAGCCCCAGCATTTT | CASSPQVYDQPQHF